This T cell receptor beta chain emerged from a study of shared clonotypes between healthy human individuals. For the study at large: A couple of female and three male donors aged 18 to 49 were enrolled.

The V and J ends lost 2 bases and 5 bases respectively, with 15 bases between them. This CDR3 has 15 amino acids. CDR1 MNHEY and CDR2 SVGAGI come from the germline V gene. The authors ran the assay at deep level. Sequencing was performed with immunoSEQ multiplex PCR; in TCRdb, only in-frame clones are kept and a portion is missing. Of more than 2 million clones listed, 95% are singletons. Sequenced material: naive CD4+ T cells sorted from blood. Stated subset: CD45RA+ positively selected. This receptor was identified in a man aged 18 to 35 in good health. The chain has TRBV6-5 and TRBJ1-2; D gene uncertain. DNA of the CDR3: TGTGCCAGCAGTTACCGTCGGGTCCCGGAATATGGCTACACCTTC. Its protein is CASSYRRVPEYGYTF.